These 10 T cell receptor beta chains were all obtained from the same sample, sequenced in a study of graft-versus-host responses after intestinal transplantation. Profiled with immunoSEQ multiplex PCR; TCRdb holds only in-frame clones, not every one. This table holds about 93,000 clones, over 85% found once. Their recognized antigens are unknown. This specimen was unstimulated CD8+ T cells sorted from spleen or lymph node cells, taken before intestinal transplant. All receptors derive from a human donor who received an intestinal transplant.

This chain joins TRBV10-1 and TRBJ2-1; 10 nucleotides agree with TRBD2. The CDR3 is 15 residues long. V lost 2 bases to trimming and J lost 7 bases; unmatched junction nucleotides: 5. Germline CDR1 reads WNHNN; CDR2 reads SYGVQD (reference sequence). DNA for the CDR3: TGCGCCAGCAGTGAGACTAGCGGGATCAGGAATGAGCAGTTCTTC. Its translation: CASSETSGIRNEQFF.

The gene calls are TRBV19 and TRBJ1-1, with TRBD1 identical over 9 bases. The CDR3 sequence is 17 residues long. From germline, CDR1 is LNHDA and CDR2 SQIVND (reference sequence). V lost 5 bases, J lost 4 bases, and 14 bases stayed unmatched. In DNA, the CDR3 is TGTGCCAGTAGTCTGAATCGACAGGGGGGAATGGGCACTGAAGCTTTCTTT. Amino acids: CASSLNRQGGMGTEAFF. The entire variable domain, with the rest obtained from reference TRBV19 and TRBJ1-1, is as follows: DGGITQSPKYLFRKEGQNVTLSCEQNLNHDAMYWYRQDPGQGLRLIYYSQIVNDFQKGDIAEGYSVSREKKESFPLTVTSAQKNPTAFYLCASSLNRQGGMGTEAFFGQGTRLTVV.

The chain has TRBV6-1 and TRBJ2-1, with 7 bases aligning to TRBD1. CDR1 and CDR2 from the germline V gene are MNHNS and SASEGT. The CDR3 extends over 15 amino acids. Trimming removed 4 bases from V and 0 bases from J; junction bases left unmatched: 3. CDR3 coding DNA: TGTGCCAGCAGTGCCGGGACAGCCTCCTACAATGAGCAGTTCTTC. Its protein product is CASSAGTASYNEQFF.

The chain links TRBV5-1 to TRBJ2-7; 7 nucleotides match TRBD1. There are 15 residues in the CDR3. Looked up from germline, CDR1 is SGHRS and CDR2 is YFSETQ. V dropped 4 bases and J dropped 3; count of bases not matched to a gene: 10. As DNA, the CDR3 is TGCGCCAGCAGCATAGAAGGGGGCTTATTCTACGAGCAGTACTTC. Amino acid sequence: CASSIEGGLFYEQYF.

The chain links TRBV6-6 to TRBJ1-3; 7 nucleotides align to TRBD1. Per germline, CDR1 MNHNY and CDR2 SVGAGI (reference sequence). This CDR3 region has 14 residues. Trimming cost V 5 bases and J 8 bases; bases outside gene matches: 9. CDR3 protein: CASSLQGVGDTIYF. In nucleotides, the CDR3 is TGTGCCAGCAGTCTTCAGGGGGTAGGGGACACCATATATTTT.

The chain joins TRBV4-1 to TRBJ1-1; 8 nucleotides line up with TRBD1. Per germline, CDR1 MGHRA and CDR2 YSYEKL. Losses at the gene ends were 1 base for V and 6 bases for J; bases not matched to a gene: 1. This CDR3 has 13 residues. The CDR3 DNA follows: TGCGCCAGCAGCCAAGTCAGGGGGCCTGAAGCTTTCTTT. Protein sequence: CASSQVRGPEAFF.

Note on this clone: One junction end does not reproduce the germline sequence, and a read error may be involved. V is TRBV15 and J is TRBJ1-5; maybe TRBD1 (5 bases). Germline CDR1 is LNHNV and CDR2 is YYDKDF (reference sequence). This CDR3 comprises 14 residues. As DNA, the CDR3 is TGTGCCACCAGCAGTTGGGGGGTGGATCAACCCCAGCATTTT. It codes for CATSSWGVDQPQHF. Drawing the rest from reference TRBV15 and TRBJ1-5, the complete variable domain is DAMVIQNPRYQVTQFGKPVTLSCSQTLNHNVMYWYQQKSSQAPKLLFHYYDKDFNNEADTPDNFQSRRPNTSFCFLDIRSPGLGDTAMYLCATSSWGVDQPQHFGDGTRLSIL.

This chain joins TRBV9 and TRBJ2-3; 11 positions agree with TRBD2. The length of the CDR3 is 15 residues. CDR1 and CDR2 from the germline V gene are SGDLS and YYNGEE. V was pared by 5 bases and J by 2 bases, with 4 bases of the junction left unmatched. The CDR3 bases are TGTGCCAGCAGTTATAGCGGGGGGGACACAGATACGCAGTATTTT. Translated: CASSYSGGDTDTQYF. Complete variable domain (other parts from reference TRBV9 and TRBJ2-3): DSGVTQTPKHLITATGQRVTLRCSPRSGDLSVYWYQQSLDQGLQFLIQYYNGEERAKGNILERFSAQQFPDLHSELNLSSLELGDSALYFCASSYSGGDTDTQYFGPGTRLTVL.

This chain links TRBV29-1 with TRBJ2-7; maybe TRBD2 (5 bases). Germline V lookup: CDR1 SQVTM, CDR2 ANQGSEA. V gave up 6 bases and J gave up 3 bases, with 15 bases separating them. The CDR3 loop spans 13 amino acids. In DNA form, the CDR3 reads TGCAGCGTGGAGGTTGGTAAGGGCTACGAGCAGTACTTC. As protein: CSVEVGKGYEQYF.

The J gene is TRBJ2-3, the V gene TRBV4-1, with TRBD2 matching 9 bases. Germline loops: CDR1 MGHRA, CDR2 YSYEKL. This CDR3 comprises 16 residues. J gave up 1 base and V 4 bases, and 6 bases lay outside the gene matches. The CDR3 sequence: CASSPFSGSGTDTQYF. The CDR3 DNA is TGCGCCAGCAGCCCTTTTAGCGGGAGCGGCACAGATACGCAGTATTTT.